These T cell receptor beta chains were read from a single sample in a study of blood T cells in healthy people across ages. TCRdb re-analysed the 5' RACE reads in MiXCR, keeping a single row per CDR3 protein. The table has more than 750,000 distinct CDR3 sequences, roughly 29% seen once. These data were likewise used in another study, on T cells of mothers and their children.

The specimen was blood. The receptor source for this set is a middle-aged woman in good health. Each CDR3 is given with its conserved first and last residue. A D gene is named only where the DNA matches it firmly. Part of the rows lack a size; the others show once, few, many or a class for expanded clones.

CDR3 protein: CASSLTAYSYEQYF; CDR3 DNA: TGTGCCAGCAGTTTGACAGCTTACTCCTACGAGCAGTACTTC; V gene: TRBV6-6; J gene: TRBJ2-7; clone size: many; D gene: -
CDR3 protein: CSARDFAASGGTDTQYF; CDR3 DNA: TGCAGTGCTAGAGACTTTGCGGCTAGCGGGGGCACAGATACGCAGTATTTT; V gene: TRBV20-1; J gene: TRBJ2-3; clone size: -; D gene: TRBD2
CDR3 protein: CASSLVQTDTDTQYF; CDR3 DNA: TGCGCCAGCAGCTTGGTACAGACGGACACAGATACGCAGTATTTT; V gene: TRBV5-1; J gene: TRBJ2-3; clone size: -; D gene: -
CDR3 protein: CASSPSSHGINTEAFF; CDR3 DNA: TGTGCCAGCAGCCCCTCGTCTCACGGGATAAACACTGAAGCTTTCTTT; V gene: TRBV5-5; J gene: TRBJ1-1; clone size: many; D gene: -
CDR3 protein: CASSSGRRYEQYF; CDR3 DNA: TGTGCCAGCAGCTCGGGCAGAAGGTACGAGCAGTACTTC; V gene: TRBV27; J gene: TRBJ2-7; clone size: many; D gene: -
CDR3 protein: CASSEDRVKNIQYF; CDR3 DNA: TGTGCCAGCAGCGAGGACAGGGTCAAAAACATTCAGTACTTC; V gene: TRBV11-2; J gene: TRBJ2-4; clone size: -; D gene: TRBD1
CDR3 protein: CASSLVGSEYNEQFF; CDR3 DNA: TGTGCCAGCAGCTTAGTCGGTAGCGAGTACAATGAGCAGTTCTTC; V gene: TRBV7-9; J gene: TRBJ2-1; clone size: -; D gene: -
CDR3 protein: CSAQPGTANTEAFF; CDR3 DNA: TGCAGTGCGCAGCCAGGGACAGCGAACACTGAAGCTTTCTTT; V gene: TRBV20-1; J gene: TRBJ1-1; clone size: few; D gene: TRBD1
CDR3 protein: CASRVRQGASEQYF; CDR3 DNA: TGTGCCAGCAGGGTCAGACAAGGAGCCTCTGAGCAGTACTTC; V gene: TRBV2; J gene: TRBJ2-7; clone size: -; D gene: -
CDR3 protein: CSAGQGGDEQYF; CDR3 DNA: TGCAGTGCGGGACAGGGGGGCGACGAGCAGTACTTC; V gene: TRBV20-1; J gene: TRBJ2-7; clone size: many; D gene: TRBD1
CDR3 protein: CASSFGQGPSNEKLFF; CDR3 DNA: TGTGCCAGCAGCTTCGGACAGGGCCCGTCTAATGAAAAACTGTTTTTT; V gene: TRBV7-9; J gene: TRBJ1-4; clone size: -; D gene: TRBD1
CDR3 protein: CASSSQQTYEQYF; CDR3 DNA: TGCGCCAGCAGCTCACAGCAGACCTACGAGCAGTACTTC; V gene: TRBV5-1; J gene: TRBJ2-7; clone size: many; D gene: -
CDR3 protein: CASSLAPSGQETQYF; CDR3 DNA: TGCGCCAGCAGCTTGGCCCCTAGCGGGCAAGAGACCCAGTACTTC; V gene: TRBV5-1; J gene: TRBJ2-5; clone size: many; D gene: TRBD2
CDR3 protein: CASRASGTSGVETQYF; CDR3 DNA: TGTGCCAGCAGAGCTTCCGGGACTAGCGGGGTGGAGACCCAGTACTTC; V gene: TRBV2; J gene: TRBJ2-5; clone size: -; D gene: TRBD2
CDR3 protein: CASSQEGSAGAAKNIQYF; CDR3 DNA: TGCGCCAGCAGCCAAGAGGGCAGCGCGGGAGCGGCCAAAAACATTCAGTACTTC; V gene: TRBV4-1; J gene: TRBJ2-4; clone size: few; D gene: TRBD2
CDR3 protein: CASSQVSLSEKLFF; CDR3 DNA: TGTGCCAGCAGCCAAGTCAGTCTTTCTGAAAAACTGTTTTTT; V gene: TRBV3-1; J gene: TRBJ1-4; clone size: few; D gene: -
CDR3 protein: CSVEKVNTEAFF; CDR3 DNA: TGCAGCGTTGAGAAGGTTAACACTGAAGCTTTCTTT; V gene: TRBV29-1; J gene: TRBJ1-1; clone size: -; D gene: -
CDR3 protein: CASRSGTSYGYTF; CDR3 DNA: TGTGCCAGCAGATCCGGGACCTCCTATGGCTACACCTTC; V gene: TRBV28; J gene: TRBJ1-2; clone size: -; D gene: -
CDR3 protein: CASSPGTGNAEQYF; CDR3 DNA: TGTGCCAGCAGCCCCGGGACAGGGAACGCCGAGCAGTACTTC; V gene: TRBV11-3; J gene: TRBJ2-7; clone size: few; D gene: TRBD1
CDR3 protein: CASRVDRLLYYEQYF; CDR3 DNA: TGTGCCAGCAGGGTGGACCGCCTCCTCTACTACGAGCAGTACTTC; V gene: TRBV28; J gene: TRBJ2-7; clone size: -; D gene: -
CDR3 protein: CASSFRIAGGQNEQFF; CDR3 DNA: TGTGCCAGCAGTTTTCGGATAGCGGGGGGGCAGAATGAGCAGTTCTTC; V gene: TRBV12-3/TRBV12-4; J gene: TRBJ2-1; clone size: few; D gene: TRBD2
CDR3 protein: CASKSLPEVEAFF; CDR3 DNA: TGTGCCAGCAAATCCCTCCCCGAGGTTGAAGCTTTCTTT; V gene: TRBV27; J gene: TRBJ1-1; clone size: -; D gene: -
CDR3 protein: CASSASGTFLLDTQYF; CDR3 DNA: TGTGCCAGTAGTGCCTCCGGGACATTTCTCCTAGATACGCAGTATTTT; V gene: TRBV19; J gene: TRBJ2-3; clone size: -; D gene: -
CDR3 protein: CASTHAGGGNEQFF; CDR3 DNA: TGTGCCAGCACCCATGCGGGGGGGGGCAATGAGCAGTTCTTC; V gene: TRBV6-6; J gene: TRBJ2-1; clone size: few; D gene: TRBD2
CDR3 protein: CASSLGDTPEQYF; CDR3 DNA: TGTGCCAGCAGCTTAGGGGACACCCCCGAGCAGTACTTC; V gene: TRBV11-2; J gene: TRBJ2-7; clone size: few; D gene: -
CDR3 protein: CASSLARLDSPLHF; CDR3 DNA: TGTGCCAGCAGTCTGGCGCGTCTGGATTCACCCCTCCACTTT; V gene: TRBV6-2/TRBV6-3; J gene: TRBJ1-6; clone size: -; D gene: -
CDR3 protein: CASSYLPDTQYF; CDR3 DNA: TGTGCCAGCAGTTACCTCCCAGATACGCAGTATTTT; V gene: TRBV6-6; J gene: TRBJ2-3; clone size: few; D gene: -
CDR3 protein: CASSFLPLNDQPQHF; CDR3 DNA: TGCGCCAGCAGCTTTTTGCCTCTTAACGATCAGCCCCAGCATTTT; V gene: TRBV5-1; J gene: TRBJ1-5; clone size: many; D gene: -
CDR3 protein: CASSFGGASAQYF; CDR3 DNA: TGTGCCAGCAGTTTTGGGGGGGCCAGCGCCCAGTACTTC; V gene: TRBV27; J gene: TRBJ2-5; clone size: many; D gene: -
CDR3 protein: CSASPLNKPDYTF; CDR3 DNA: TGCAGTGCTAGTCCCCTGAATAAACCCGACTACACCTTC; V gene: TRBV20-1; J gene: TRBJ1-2; clone size: many; D gene: -
CDR3 protein: CAISEGSSNQPQHF; CDR3 DNA: TGTGCCATCAGTGAGGGGAGTAGCAATCAGCCCCAGCATTTT; V gene: TRBV10-3; J gene: TRBJ1-5; clone size: many; D gene: -
CDR3 protein: CASSPPGNYEQYF; CDR3 DNA: TGTGCCAGCTCACCACCAGGGAACTACGAGCAGTACTTC; V gene: TRBV18; J gene: TRBJ2-7; clone size: many; D gene: -
CDR3 protein: CASSQDSGGANEQFF; CDR3 DNA: TGTGCCAGCAGCCAAGATAGCGGGGGGGCCAATGAGCAGTTCTTC; V gene: TRBV4-2; J gene: TRBJ2-1; clone size: many; D gene: TRBD2
CDR3 protein: CASSFTAIGEQYF; CDR3 DNA: TGTGCCAGCAGTTTCACGGCTATAGGCGAGCAGTACTTC; V gene: TRBV27; J gene: TRBJ2-7; clone size: -; D gene: -
CDR3 protein: CASSPSTLDYGYTF; CDR3 DNA: TGTGCCAGCAGCCCCTCGACACTTGACTATGGCTACACCTTC; V gene: TRBV5-6; J gene: TRBJ1-2; clone size: many; D gene: -
CDR3 protein: CASSQAQGGQPQHF; CDR3 DNA: TGCGCCAGCAGCCAAGCACAGGGCGGGCAGCCCCAGCATTTT; V gene: TRBV4-1; J gene: TRBJ1-5; clone size: -; D gene: -
CDR3 protein: CASSSGQTPTNEKLFF; CDR3 DNA: TGTGCCAGCAGCTCAGGACAGACCCCAACTAATGAAAAACTGTTTTTT; V gene: TRBV7-6; J gene: TRBJ1-4; clone size: -; D gene: -
CDR3 protein: CASSLTSGVGSQYF; CDR3 DNA: TGTGCCAGCAGCCTGACTAGCGGGGTAGGATCGCAGTACTTC; V gene: TRBV28; J gene: TRBJ2-7; clone size: few; D gene: TRBD2
CDR3 protein: CASSYSFDWGGTGELFF; CDR3 DNA: TGTGCCAGCAGTTACTCCTTTGACTGGGGAGGAACCGGGGAGCTGTTTTTT; V gene: TRBV6-5; J gene: TRBJ2-2; clone size: -; D gene: -
CDR3 protein: CASSLPPGQANSGANVLTF; CDR3 DNA: TGTGCCAGCAGCTTACCACCGGGACAGGCCAACTCTGGGGCCAACGTCCTGACTTTC; V gene: TRBV7-9; J gene: TRBJ2-6; clone size: many; D gene: TRBD1
CDR3 protein: CSARSGGPYYGYTF; CDR3 DNA: TGCAGTGCTAGGTCAGGGGGCCCCTACTATGGCTACACCTTC; V gene: TRBV20-1; J gene: TRBJ1-2; clone size: many; D gene: TRBD1
CDR3 protein: CASSYQDGDTDTQYF; CDR3 DNA: TGTGCCAGCAGTTACCAAGACGGAGACACAGATACGCAGTATTTT; V gene: TRBV6-2/TRBV6-3; J gene: TRBJ2-3; clone size: many; D gene: -
CDR3 protein: CASSLVLEQFF; CDR3 DNA: TGTGCCAGCAGTTTAGTCCTCGAGCAGTTCTTC; V gene: TRBV12-3/TRBV12-4; J gene: TRBJ2-1; clone size: many; D gene: -